This TCR beta chain was recovered during a study of OX40 agonist ivuxolimab in advanced cancers. In the study overall: Ivuxolimab, which targeted the costimulatory receptor OX40 (CD134), was an agonistic, fully human IgG2 monoclonal antibody. Peripheral TCRbeta sequencing aimed to test whether ivuxolimab altered TCR sequence diversity and caused clonal T-cell expansion. The dose-escalation cohort was around 84% male with a mean age of approximately 60 years, ranging from roughly 23 to 79. Partial responses occurred in three dose-escalation patients: two with cutaneous melanoma and one with hepatocellular carcinoma. Prior anti-PD-1, anti-PD-L1 or anti-CTLA-4 therapy was permitted, and checkpoint inhibitors had been received by more than 35% of dose-escalation patients. Among the approximately 50 dose-escalation patients, about 20 had hepatocellular carcinoma, roughly 15 melanoma, 9 renal cell carcinoma and 9 head and neck cancer. Intravenous ivuxolimab was administered to patients every 2 weeks at six dose levels: 0.01, 0.1, 0.3, 1.5, 3 and 10 mg/kg. The paper describes the monotherapy dose-escalation part (N of about 52 patients) of the phase I trial of ivuxolimab. Summary of the overall study and its limitations: After ivuxolimab, expanded clones were on average more numerous among CD8+ T cells than among CD4+ T cells. Low levels of normalized T-cell clonal expansion were also shown by some nonresponding patients. The antigen specificity of the peripheral T cells that underwent clonal expansion was not determined. In the 0.1-3.0 mg/kg groups, partial responders were among the patients with the lowest normalized peripheral clonal expansion, particularly in CD8+ T cells. At doses of 0.1 to 3.0 mg/kg, clonal expansion of both CD4+ and CD8+ blood T cells was observed from baseline to week 6.

Genomic DNA was isolated from the sorted cells so that the TCRbeta CDR3 region could be sequenced. TCRbeta CDR3 regions were sequenced using the immunoSEQ Assay. TCRdb took over this immuneACCESS table, retaining in-frame rearrangements with V and J assigned. Such tables are incomplete; in checked studies, under half of the missing clones stem from an unresolved V gene, and the remainder is unexplained. A total of under 95,000 clones appear in this sample, around 90% of them only once. The ten largest clones take up around 0.18% of the sample. From its cysteine to its phenylalanine, the CDR3 spans 16 amino acids. Just the 48-base CDR3 DNA is kept, in frame starting at base 1. The V and J ends are trimmed by 0 bases and 0 bases, leaving 12 bases between them. CDR1 MGHRA and CDR2 YSYEKL were looked up in the germline V gene. Note on this clone: There is no known antigen for this receptor. No base-level quality is on record; no much larger clone is a single base apart.

Patients with a history of autoimmune disease or receiving systemic immunosuppression were excluded from the trial. Peripheral blood for TCR sequencing was drawn from every dose cohort at baseline, at cycle 4 day 1 and at cycle 7 day 1. The samples were drawn from a first-in-human, open-label, multicenter phase I dose-escalation trial of ivuxolimab. Adults with locally advanced or metastatic head and neck squamous cell, hepatocellular, melanoma or renal cell carcinoma were enrolled in the trial. Before TCR sequencing, CD4+ T cells and CD8+ T cells from peripheral blood were sorted into separate populations.

The receptor was isolated from an adult with an advanced solid tumor such as melanoma, head and neck, liver or kidney cancer. The input for sequencing was CD4+ or CD8+ T cells sorted from blood, taken in a trial of the OX40 agonist ivuxolimab. The rearranged chain carries TRBV4-1 and TRBJ2-7; the D gene is tentatively TRBD1 or TRBD2, each matching 5 bases. CDR3 sequence: CASSQDSKGSSYEQYF. The DNA reads as follows: TGCGCCAGCAGCCAAGATTCGAAGGGGAGCTCCTACGAGCAGTACTTC.